The T cell receptor (beta chain) described here comes from a study of OX40 agonist ivuxolimab in advanced cancers. Study outcomes and limitations: Expanded clones were, on average, more numerous among CD8+ T cells than CD4+. Part of the nonresponder group also had normalized T-cell clonal expansion that was low. Among expanded peripheral T cells, antigen specificity went undetermined. At doses 0.1 to 3.0 mg/kg, CD4+ and CD8+ clones expanded.

Method: immunoSEQ multiplex PCR; TCRdb's copy keeps in-frame clones and lacks some. The sample lists 45,000 to 55,000 clones, about 83% seen once, with 14% in the top ten. Germline lookup yields CDR1 LNHNV and CDR2 YYDKDF (reference sequence). The germline V and J ends were trimmed by 1 base and 0 bases, with 10 bases remaining between them. The CDR3 sequence is 15 residues long. This clone was observed once. Its antigen is as yet unknown. The chain uses TRBV15 and TRBJ2-7; D is possibly TRBD2 (5 bases). The specimen comprised CD4+ or CD8+ T cells sorted from blood, sampled in a trial of the OX40 agonist ivuxolimab. This clonotype was sampled from an adult with an advanced solid tumor such as melanoma, head and neck, liver or kidney cancer. In nucleotides, the CDR3 is TGTGCCACCAGCAGAGGGAGGACGGTCTCCTACGAGCAGTACTTC. Translated: CATSRGRTVSYEQYF.